This entry lists 29 T cell receptor beta chains sequenced from one sample in a study of blood T cell repertoires in COVID-19. Some clones are missing from TCRdb's copy, which holds only in-frame ones; the method was immunoSEQ multiplex PCR. The sample lists roughly 330,000 clones; 86% were seen once. Sequenced material: peripheral blood. Every receptor here comes from a woman in her fifties or sixties with acute or convalescent COVID-19.

V usage is TRBV30 and J usage is TRBJ2-5, with 7 bases identical to TRBD2. The CDR3 length is 13 residues. V was pared by 2 bases and J by 7 bases, with 7 bases of the junction left unmatched. Germline CDR1 GTSNPN, CDR2 SVGIG (reference sequence). CDR3 amino acids: CAWSPRPGGTQYF. The CDR3 coding sequence is TGTGCCTGGAGTCCGCGCCCGGGGGGGACCCAGTACTTC.

V gene TRBV28 combines with J gene TRBJ1-5, with TRBD1 as a possible D gene (5 bases). The CDR3 length is 16 residues. Germline loops: CDR1 MDHEN, CDR2 SYDVKM. Deletions cut 3 bases from V and 1 base from J, with 13 bases between. The CDR3 loop reads CASSFMGGSSNQPQHF. The CDR3 nucleotides read TGTGCCAGCAGTTTTATGGGGGGGAGCAGCAATCAGCCCCAGCATTTT.

The chain carries TRBV10-3 and TRBJ1-6; D is unresolved. Germline CDR1 is ENHRY and CDR2 is SYGVKD. This CDR3 is built from 14 residues. V was cut by 2 bases and J by 4 bases, with 6 bases left in between. The CDR3, as DNA: TGTGCCATCAGTGAGGCAGGATATAATTCACCCCTCCACTTT. Amino acids: CAISEAGYNSPLHF.

V and J are TRBV18 and TRBJ1-4, with D perhaps matching TRBD1 (6 bases). The CDR3 extends over 15 amino acids. Germline CDR1 KGHSH, CDR2 LQKENI. Trimming shortened V by 2 bases and J by 8 bases, and 15 bases separated the two germline ends. This CDR3 is CASSPSQGYKEKLFF. CDR3 bases: TGTGCCAGCTCACCATCACAGGGCTATAAGGAAAAACTGTTTTTT.

As to this clone: Other DNA sequences in the sample encode the same CDR3. The gene calls are TRBV2 and TRBJ1-1, with 10 nucleotides matching TRBD1. This CDR3 region has 14 residues. V lost 5 bases to trimming and J lost 1 base; unmatched junction nucleotides: 1. The germline gives CDR1 SNHLY, CDR2 FYNNEI. The CDR3 loop is CASSRQGANTEAFF. Here the CDR3 DNA reads TGTGCCAGCAGTAGACAGGGGGCGAACACTGAAGCTTTCTTT.

CDR3 in amino acids: CASSSIGQLNTEAFF. The DNA of the CDR3 is TGCGCCAGCAGCTCGATCGGACAATTGAACACTGAAGCTTTCTTT. The V gene is TRBV5-1, the J gene TRBJ1-1; D perhaps matches TRBD1 (5 bases). Trimming pared 3 bases from V and 0 bases from J, leaving 12 bases between. This CDR3 region has 15 residues. Germline loops: CDR1 SGHRS, CDR2 YFSETQ.

The chain recombines TRBV29-1 with TRBJ1-1; 10 nucleotides line up with TRBD1. The CDR3 has 12 residues. Looked up from germline, CDR1 is SQVTM and CDR2 is ANQGSEA. Trimming removed 6 bases from V and 4 bases from J; junction bases left unmatched: 2. The CDR3 sequence is CSVGDRGTEAFF. The CDR3 nucleotides are TGCAGCGTAGGGGACAGGGGCACTGAAGCTTTCTTT.

This clone has just a few counts. This chain connects TRBV12-3 or TRBV12-4 to TRBJ2-7, with D perhaps matching TRBD1 (5 bases). V was cut by 6 bases and J by 2 bases, with 11 bases left in between. The length of the CDR3 is 13 residues. CDR3 in DNA: TGTGCCAGCAGAGCCACAGGAGCCTACGAGCAGTACTTC. Amino acids: CASRATGAYEQYF.

V gene TRBV19 combines with J gene TRBJ1-1; D gene uncertain. This CDR3 region has 14 residues. Germline CDR1 reads LNHDA; CDR2 reads SQIVND (reference sequence). V lost 4 bases and J lost 4, with 13 bases in between. The DNA for the CDR3 is TGTGCCAGTAGTACTCCCCGCGAGGGCACTGAAGCTTTCTTT. Its protein product is CASSTPREGTEAFF.

The table lists this clone with a count of one. The CDR3 region is CASSWPEDRGRTSGSTDTQYF. Here the CDR3 DNA reads TGCGCCAGCAGCTGGCCGGAAGACAGGGGACGGACTAGCGGGAGCACAGATACGCAGTATTTT. V usage is TRBV5-1 and J usage is TRBJ2-3; 11 bases are a match to TRBD2. The CDR3 length is 21 residues. J was trimmed by 0 bases and V by 3 bases; bases with no gene match: 18. The germline V gene has CDR1 SGHRS and CDR2 YFSETQ.

This chain joins TRBV6-5 and TRBJ2-7; D is perhaps TRBD2 (5 bases). The CDR3 totals 13 residues. Germline CDR1 reads MNHEY; CDR2 reads SVGAGI. Trimming cost V 7 bases and J 6 bases, with 16 bases left between them. In DNA form, the CDR3 reads TGTGCCAGCATCTTAGGAGGTACCCTCGAGCAGTACTTC. Translating gives CASILGGTLEQYF.

CDR3 in amino acids: CASSYRLAGEGTQYF. The CDR3 DNA follows: TGTGCCAGCAGTTACAGACTAGCGGGAGAGGGTACGCAGTATTTT. The chain uses TRBV6-5 and TRBJ2-3; 12 nucleotides align to TRBD2. The CDR3 sequence is 15 residues long. The junction had 5 bases not matched to a gene; V was cut back by 2 bases and J by 8 bases. Germline CDR1 MNHEY, CDR2 SVGAGI.

The V and J genes are TRBV5-1 and TRBJ1-1; D gene uncertain. This CDR3 is 15 amino acids long. Trimming cost V 6 bases and J 0 bases, with 15 bases left between them. Germline CDR1 is SGHRS and CDR2 is YFSETQ. The CDR3 nucleotides read TGCGCCAGCACCCCAGGATCCGAGTTGAACACTGAAGCTTTCTTT. It yields the protein CASTPGSELNTEAFF. Full variable domain (remainder filled in from reference TRBV5-1 and TRBJ1-1): KAGVTQTPRYLIKTRGQQVTLSCSPISGHRSVSWYQQTPGQGLQFLFEYFSETQRNKGNFPGRFSGRQFSNSRSEMNVSTLELGDSALYLCASTPGSELNTEAFFGQGTRLTVV.

Concerning this clone: The sample carries other DNA sequences with the same CDR3. V is TRBV7-9 and J is TRBJ2-1, with a possible D match to TRBD2 (5 bases). CDR1 is SEHNR, CDR2 FQNEAQ, per germline (reference sequence). V shed 5 bases and J shed 5 bases, with 10 bases lying between them. The CDR3 sequence is 13 residues long. In DNA form, the CDR3 reads TGTGCCAGCAGCCCTGGACTTGACAATGAGCAGTTCTTC. It is translated as CASSPGLDNEQFF.

The chain links TRBV4-1 to TRBJ1-4; possibly TRBD1 for D (6 bases). CDR1 is MGHRA, CDR2 YSYEKL, per germline. This CDR3 has 18 residues. Deletions cut 4 bases from V and 8 bases from J, with 26 bases between. CDR3 DNA: TGCGCCAGCAGCCTAATCATTCCAGGGGCGCGGAGAGCAGAAAAACTGTTTTTT. As protein: CASSLIIPGARRAEKLFF.

The chain is built from TRBV10-1 and TRBJ1-1; 8 nucleotides match TRBD1. The CDR3 is 10 residues long. Germline assignment: CDR1 WNHNN and CDR2 SYGVQD (reference sequence). The J segment lost 9 bases and the V segment lost 9 bases, leaving 3 bases of the junction unmatched. In DNA form, the CDR3 reads TGCGCCAGACAGGGGGGTAAAGCTTTCTTT. Encoded protein: CARQGGKAFF.

This clone showed up just a few times. This chain joins TRBV29-1 and TRBJ1-4, with a possible D match to TRBD1 (6 bases). The CDR3 extends over 11 amino acids. CDR1 is SQVTM and CDR2 is ANQGSEA in the germline V gene. V was trimmed by 4 bases and J by 8 bases, leaving 8 bases between them. CDR3 in DNA: TGCAGCGTTGCTAGGGGGGAAAAACTGTTTTTT. Its translation is CSVARGEKLFF.

The CDR3 reads CASAWQGYQPQHF. The CDR3 DNA reads TGTGCCAGCGCCTGGCAGGGGTATCAGCCCCAGCATTTT. The genes are TRBV28 and TRBJ1-5; a weak D match, TRBD1 (6 bases). Trimming took off 8 bases at V and 5 bases at J, with 13 bases between the two ends. The CDR3 contains 13 residues. Per the germline V gene, CDR1 is MDHEN and CDR2 is SYDVKM.

The V and J genes are TRBV11-3 and TRBJ1-1, with a weak D call TRBD1 (6 bases). Germline loops: CDR1 SGHNT, CDR2 YENEEA. V shed 3 bases and J shed 5 bases, with 13 bases lying between them. CDR3 length: 14 amino acids. Here the CDR3 reads CASSFRGAKTEAFF. CDR3 coding DNA: TGTGCCAGCAGCTTCAGGGGCGCTAAGACTGAAGCTTTCTTT. Complete variable domain (other parts from reference TRBV11-3 and TRBJ1-1): EAGVVQSPRYKIIEKKQPVAFWCNPISGHNTLYWYLQNLGQGPELLIRYENEEAVDDSQLPKDRFSAERLKGVDSTLKIQPAELGDSAVYLCASSFRGAKTEAFFGQGTRLTVV.

V and J are TRBV4-1 and TRBJ2-1, with TRBD2 matching over 11 bases. The germline gives CDR1 MGHRA, CDR2 YSYEKL. V lost 2 bases to trimming and J lost 9 bases; unmatched junction nucleotides: 6. The CDR3 consists of 15 residues. For the CDR3, the DNA is TGCGCCAGCAGCCAACTAGCGGGAGGTTTGGGTGAGCAGTTCTTC. Translating gives CASSQLAGGLGEQFF.

V is TRBV19 and J is TRBJ2-4, with D unresolved. The CDR3 extends over 13 amino acids. Trimming took off 1 base at V and 5 bases at J, with 6 bases between the two ends. CDR1 LNHDA and CDR2 SQIVND come from the germline V gene (reference sequence). The CDR3 DNA is TGTGCCAGTAGTATAGGCGGTGAAAACATTCAGTACTTC. This encodes CASSIGGENIQYF.

The chain couples TRBV6-2 or TRBV6-3 to TRBJ2-5; D may be TRBD2 (6 bases). This CDR3 contains 13 residues. CDR1 and CDR2 from the germline V gene are MNHEY and SVGEGT. Between the trimmed V and J ends, which lost 5 bases and 2 bases, there was a span of 9 bases. The CDR3 region is CASSQGLQETQYF. The CDR3 DNA sequence: TGTGCCAGCAGTCAGGGACTTCAAGAGACCCAGTACTTC.

This chain uses TRBV9 with TRBJ2-3; D is possibly TRBD2 (5 bases). Per germline, CDR1 SGDLS and CDR2 YYNGEE. V was trimmed by 0 bases and J by 7 bases, leaving 18 bases between them. The CDR3 consists of 16 residues. The CDR3 region is CASSVVGLASTNTQYF. The CDR3 bases are TGTGCCAGCAGCGTAGTTGGATTAGCGTCCACTAATACGCAGTATTTT.

This chain uses TRBV11-1 with TRBJ1-5, with 12 bases aligning to TRBD1. The V segment lost 5 bases and the J segment 5 bases; nucleotides outside the gene matches: 4. Germline values: CDR1 SGHAT, CDR2 FQDESV (reference sequence). The CDR3 extends over 15 amino acids. CDR3 in DNA: TGTGCCAGCAGCGTCGGGACAGGGGGCCATCAGCCCCAGCATTTT. This translates into CASSVGTGGHQPQHF.

J is TRBJ2-3 and V is TRBV5-4; TRBD2 aligns across 8 bases. Trimming at V came to 4 bases and at J to 4 bases, leaving 5 bases not matched to a gene. Germline V gene lookup returns CDR1 SGHNT and CDR2 YYREEE (reference sequence). The CDR3 has 14 residues. In DNA form, the CDR3 reads TGTGCCAGCAGCATGAGCGGGAGTTCAGATACGCAGTATTTT. This gives the protein CASSMSGSSDTQYF.

The gene calls are TRBV30 and TRBJ1-2, with 7 bases that match TRBD1. This CDR3 has 12 amino acids. In germline, CDR1 is GTSNPN, CDR2 SVGIG (reference sequence). J gave up 12 bases and V 2 bases, and 9 bases lay outside the gene matches. The CDR3: CAWSRSGQRDTF. The CDR3 nucleotides read TGTGCCTGGAGTCGATCGGGACAGCGTGACACCTTC.

The rearrangement joins TRBV7-3 to TRBJ2-1; 12 bases are a match to TRBD2. The CDR3 sequence is 18 residues long. Losses at the gene ends were 0 bases for V and 9 bases for J; bases not matched to a gene: 12. Germline V gene data show CDR1 as SGHTA and CDR2 as FQGTGA. This CDR3 is CASSLTPSGRAPSGEQFF. The CDR3 DNA reads TGTGCCAGCAGCTTAACCCCTAGCGGGAGGGCTCCCTCCGGTGAGCAGTTCTTC.

This chain links TRBV3-1 (or the pseudogene TRBV3-2) with TRBJ2-5; 11 positions match TRBD2. Germline V CDR1 and CDR2: LGHDT, YNNKEL (reference sequence). This CDR3 comprises 16 residues. V shed 5 bases and J 1 base; nucleotides not matched to a gene: 6. The CDR3 bases are TGTGCCAGCAGCACCCGACTAGCGGGAATCCAAGAGACCCAGTACTTC. Amino acid sequence: CASSTRLAGIQETQYF.

The rearrangement joins TRBV29-1 to TRBJ2-5; D gene uncertain. The V gene's germline CDR1 is SQVTM and CDR2 ANQGSEA. Trimming stripped 4 bases from V and 1 base from J, with 10 bases between. CDR3 length: 13 residues. The CDR3, as DNA: TGCAGCGTTGTTAGCAGACCCCAAGAGACCCAGTACTTC. Protein sequence: CSVVSRPQETQYF.